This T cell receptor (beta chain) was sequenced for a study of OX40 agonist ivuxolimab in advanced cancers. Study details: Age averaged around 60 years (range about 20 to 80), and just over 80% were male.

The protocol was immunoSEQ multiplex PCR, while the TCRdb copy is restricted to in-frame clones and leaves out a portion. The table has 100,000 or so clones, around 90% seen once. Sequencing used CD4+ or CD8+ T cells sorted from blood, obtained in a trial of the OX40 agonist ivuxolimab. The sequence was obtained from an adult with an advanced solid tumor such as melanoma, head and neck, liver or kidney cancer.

This CDR3 reads CASRVAEYEQYF. CDR3 bases: TGTGCCAGCAGAGTGGCTGAGTACGAGCAGTACTTC. V usage is TRBV2 and J usage is TRBJ2-7; D not resolved. The germline V gene encodes CDR1 SNHLY and CDR2 FYNNEI. This CDR3 contains 12 residues. Trimming pared 6 bases from V and 4 bases from J, leaving 10 bases between.